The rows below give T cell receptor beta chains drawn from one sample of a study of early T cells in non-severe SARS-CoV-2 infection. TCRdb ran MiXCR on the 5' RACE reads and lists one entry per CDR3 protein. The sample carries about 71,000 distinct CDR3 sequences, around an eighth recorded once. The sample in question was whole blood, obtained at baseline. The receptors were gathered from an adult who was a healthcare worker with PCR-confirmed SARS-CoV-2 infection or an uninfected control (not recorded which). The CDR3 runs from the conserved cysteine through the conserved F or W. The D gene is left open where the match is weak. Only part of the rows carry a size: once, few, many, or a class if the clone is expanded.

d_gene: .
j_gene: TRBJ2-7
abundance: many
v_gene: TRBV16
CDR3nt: TGTGCCAGCACCCAGACGCCCTACGAGCAGTACTTC
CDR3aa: CASTQTPYEQYF

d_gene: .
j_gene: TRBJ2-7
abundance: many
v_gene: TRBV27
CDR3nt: TGTGCCAGCACCGGGAGCTCCTACGAGCAGTACTTC
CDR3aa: CASTGSSYEQYF

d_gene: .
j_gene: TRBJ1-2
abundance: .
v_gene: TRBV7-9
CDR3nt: TGTGCCAGCAGCTTAGACGCGTATGGCTACACCTTC
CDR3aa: CASSLDAYGYTF

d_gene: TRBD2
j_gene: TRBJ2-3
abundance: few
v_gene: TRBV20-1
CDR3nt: TGCAGTGCTAGAGAGTCTAGCGGGTCCGGGGATACGCAGTATTTT
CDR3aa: CSARESSGSGDTQYF

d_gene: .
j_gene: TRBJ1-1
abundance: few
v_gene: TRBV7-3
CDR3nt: TGTGCCAGCAGCCCCCAAGGGGCAGGGCCGGCTTTCTTT
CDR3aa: CASSPQGAGPAFF

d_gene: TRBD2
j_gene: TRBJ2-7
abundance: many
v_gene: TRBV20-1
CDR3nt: TGCAGTGCTAGAGAGGCTAGCGGGGGGGCCAGTGAGCAGTACTTC
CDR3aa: CSAREASGGASEQYF

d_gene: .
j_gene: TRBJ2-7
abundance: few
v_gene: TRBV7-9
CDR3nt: TGTGCCAGCAGCTTAGGAGGCAGGGGTGCCTACGAGCAGTACTTC
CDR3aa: CASSLGGRGAYEQYF

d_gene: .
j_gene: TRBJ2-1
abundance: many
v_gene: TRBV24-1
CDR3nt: TGTGCCACCAGTGGGGGGGCCTACAATGAGCAGTTCTTC
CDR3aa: CATSGGAYNEQFF

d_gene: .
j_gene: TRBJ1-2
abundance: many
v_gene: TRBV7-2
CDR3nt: TGTGCCAGCAGCTTAGAGTACAGGGATGGCTACACCTTC
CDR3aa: CASSLEYRDGYTF

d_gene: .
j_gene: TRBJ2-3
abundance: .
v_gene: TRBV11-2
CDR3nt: TGTGCCAGCAGCTTAGGGTCGCAGCCCCTCACAGATACGCAGTATTTT
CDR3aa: CASSLGSQPLTDTQYF

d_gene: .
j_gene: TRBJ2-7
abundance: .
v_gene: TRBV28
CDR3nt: TGTGCCAGCAGTGCGCCTAGAAGAAAGTCCTACGAGCAGTACTTC
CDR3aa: CASSAPRRKSYEQYF

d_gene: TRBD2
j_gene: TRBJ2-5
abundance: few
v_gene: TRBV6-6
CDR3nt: TGTGCCAGCAGTTACCGGGGGGAGGAGACCCAGTACTTC
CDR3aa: CASSYRGEETQYF

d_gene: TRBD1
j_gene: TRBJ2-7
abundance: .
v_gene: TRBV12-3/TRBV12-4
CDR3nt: TGTGCCAGCAGTCAATACCGGGACAGGGGGTCGTACGAGCAGTACTTC
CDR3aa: CASSQYRDRGSYEQYF

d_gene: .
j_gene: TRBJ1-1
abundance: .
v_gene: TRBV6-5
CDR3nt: TGTGCCAGCAGTTACTCCCAGAGCATGAACACTGAAGCTTTCTTT
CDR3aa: CASSYSQSMNTEAFF

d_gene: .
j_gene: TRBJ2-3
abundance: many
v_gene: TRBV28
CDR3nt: TGTGCCAGCAGCCCCTCCACCACAGATACGCAGTATTTT
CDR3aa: CASSPSTTDTQYF

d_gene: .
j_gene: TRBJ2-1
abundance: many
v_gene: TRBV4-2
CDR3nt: TGTGCCAGCAGCCAGGTTTTGGGGGTGCGGAATGAGCAGTTCTTC
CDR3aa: CASSQVLGVRNEQFF

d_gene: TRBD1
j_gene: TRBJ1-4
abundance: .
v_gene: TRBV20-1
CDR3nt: TGCAGTGCTAGATATCCGGGACAGGGAGAAAAACTGTTTTTT
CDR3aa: CSARYPGQGEKLFF

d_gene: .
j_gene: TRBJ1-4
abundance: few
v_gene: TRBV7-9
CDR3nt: TGTGCCAGCAGCGCCGGAATGTTGGAAAAACTGTTTTTT
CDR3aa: CASSAGMLEKLFF

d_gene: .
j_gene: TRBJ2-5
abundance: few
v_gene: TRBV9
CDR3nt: TGTGCCAGCAGCGTGGACCCTGGGGTGGGCCAAGAGACCCAGTACTTC
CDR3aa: CASSVDPGVGQETQYF

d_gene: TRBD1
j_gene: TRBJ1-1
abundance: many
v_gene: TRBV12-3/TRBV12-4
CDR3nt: TGTGCCAGCAGCAGACAGGGCACGGACACTGAAGCTTTCTTT
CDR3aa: CASSRQGTDTEAFF

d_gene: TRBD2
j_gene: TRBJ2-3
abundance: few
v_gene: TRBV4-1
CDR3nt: TGCGCCAGCAGCCAAGATCCAGCGGGGGGGCCTACAGATACGCAGTATTTT
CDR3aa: CASSQDPAGGPTDTQYF

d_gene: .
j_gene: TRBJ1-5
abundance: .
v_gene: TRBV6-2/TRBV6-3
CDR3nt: TGTGCCAGCAGTTACGGGCACCCCAGATTGGGTCAGCCCCAGCATTTT
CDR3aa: CASSYGHPRLGQPQHF

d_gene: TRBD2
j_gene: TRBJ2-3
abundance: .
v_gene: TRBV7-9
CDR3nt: TGTGCCAGCAGCTCCGCGGGGGGCCCCACAGATACGCAGTATTTT
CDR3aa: CASSSAGGPTDTQYF

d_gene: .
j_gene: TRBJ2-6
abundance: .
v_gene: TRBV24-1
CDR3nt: TGTGCCACCAGTGATAACCTATCCGAGAGAAGCTCTGGGGCCAACGTCCTGACTTTC
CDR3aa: CATSDNLSERSSGANVLTF

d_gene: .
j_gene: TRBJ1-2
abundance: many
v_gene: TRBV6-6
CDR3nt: TGTGCCAGCAGTTACGAGGGGAATCGTGGCTACACCTTC
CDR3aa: CASSYEGNRGYTF

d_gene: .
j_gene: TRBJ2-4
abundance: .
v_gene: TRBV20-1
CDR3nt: TGCAGTGCTAGAGATCCTGGGGGCGACATTCAGTACTTC
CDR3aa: CSARDPGGDIQYF

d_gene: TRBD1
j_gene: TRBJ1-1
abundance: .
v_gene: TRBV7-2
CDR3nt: TGTGCCAGCAGCTTAACAGGCCGGACAGGCCTCACTGAAGCTTTCTTT
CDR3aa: CASSLTGRTGLTEAFF

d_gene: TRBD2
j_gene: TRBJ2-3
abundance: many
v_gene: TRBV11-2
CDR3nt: TGTGCCAGCAGCCCCCGACTAGCGGGGTTTAGCACAGATACGCAGTATTTT
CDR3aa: CASSPRLAGFSTDTQYF

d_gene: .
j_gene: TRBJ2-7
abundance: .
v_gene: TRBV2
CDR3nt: TGTGCCACCAAGGAGGGGGGGACCTACGAGCAGTACTTC
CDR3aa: CATKEGGTYEQYF

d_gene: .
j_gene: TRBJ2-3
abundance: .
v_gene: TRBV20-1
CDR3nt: TGCAGTGCTAGCTTGCCGATAGCTCTCACAGATACGCAGTATTTT
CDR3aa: CSASLPIALTDTQYF

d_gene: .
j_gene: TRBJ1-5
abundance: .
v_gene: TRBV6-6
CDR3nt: TGTGCCAGCAGTTACTCGCAGAGTAATCAGCCCCAGCATTTT
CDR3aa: CASSYSQSNQPQHF

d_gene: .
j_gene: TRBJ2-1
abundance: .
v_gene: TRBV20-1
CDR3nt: TGCAGTGCTAGAGATGGCGGACACCTCTCCTACAATGAGCAGTTCTTC
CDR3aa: CSARDGGHLSYNEQFF

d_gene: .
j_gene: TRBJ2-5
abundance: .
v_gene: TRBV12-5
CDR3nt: TGTGCTAGTGGTTTGGGGACAGAAGAGACCCAGTACTTC
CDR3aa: CASGLGTEETQYF

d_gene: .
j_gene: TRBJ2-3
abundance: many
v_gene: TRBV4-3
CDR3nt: TGCGCCAGCAGCCAACAGAGCACAGATACGCAGTATTTT
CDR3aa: CASSQQSTDTQYF